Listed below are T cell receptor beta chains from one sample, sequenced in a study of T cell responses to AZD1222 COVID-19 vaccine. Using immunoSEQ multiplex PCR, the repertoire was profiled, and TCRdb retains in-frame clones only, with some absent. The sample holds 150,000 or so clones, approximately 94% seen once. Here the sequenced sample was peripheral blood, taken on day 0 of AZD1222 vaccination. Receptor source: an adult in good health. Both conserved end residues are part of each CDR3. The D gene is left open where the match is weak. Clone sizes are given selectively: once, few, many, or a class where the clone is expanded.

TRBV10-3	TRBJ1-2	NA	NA	CAISDRQIGYGYTF	TGTGCCATCAGTGATCGGCAGATCGGCTATGGCTACACCTTC
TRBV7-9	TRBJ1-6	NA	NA	CASSLGTVNSPLHF	TGTGCCAGCAGCCTAGGGACCGTGAATTCACCCCTCCACTTT
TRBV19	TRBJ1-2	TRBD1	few	CATTSGDRVRSHYGYTF	TGTGCCACCACCTCGGGGGACAGGGTAAGATCTCACTATGGCTACACCTTC
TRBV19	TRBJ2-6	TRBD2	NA	CASSIGAGGPGANVLTF	TGTGCCAGTAGTATAGGAGCGGGAGGGCCTGGGGCCAACGTCCTGACTTTC
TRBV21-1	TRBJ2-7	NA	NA	CASSLKRTTRYEQYF	TGTGCCAGTAGCCTGAAGAGGACTACCCGCTACGAGCAGTACTTC
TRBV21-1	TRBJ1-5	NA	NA	CATMGEGGRDQPQHF	TGTGCCACCATGGGTGAGGGGGGCAGGGATCAGCCCCAGCATTTT
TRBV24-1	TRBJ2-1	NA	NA	CATSDSRQFPYNEQFF	TGTGCCACCAGTGACTCGAGACAGTTTCCCTACAATGAGCAGTTCTTC
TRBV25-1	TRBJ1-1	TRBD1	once	CASSGGTGPYEAFF	TGTGCCAGCAGTGGGGGGACAGGGCCCTATGAAGCTTTCTTT
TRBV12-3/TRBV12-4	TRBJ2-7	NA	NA	CASSLIVYEQYF	TGTGCCAGCAGTTTAATTGTCTACGAGCAGTACTTC
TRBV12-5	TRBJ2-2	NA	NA	CASGLWQGNTGELFF	TGTGCTAGTGGTTTGTGGCAGGGGAACACCGGGGAGCTGTTTTTT
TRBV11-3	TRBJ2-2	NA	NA	CASSLGLVQGGELFF	TGTGCCAGCAGCCTCGGACTCGTCCAAGGCGGGGAGCTGTTTTTT
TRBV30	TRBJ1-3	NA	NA	CAWSVGVWSGNTIYF	TGTGCCTGGAGTGTGGGGGTCTGGTCCGGAAACACCATATATTTT
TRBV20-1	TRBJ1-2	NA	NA	CSASERGNNYGYTF	TGCAGTGCTAGTGAAAGGGGGAATAACTATGGCTACACCTTC
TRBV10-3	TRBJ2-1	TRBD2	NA	CATRKLAGIEQFF	TGTGCCACCCGTAAGCTAGCGGGAATCGAGCAGTTCTTC
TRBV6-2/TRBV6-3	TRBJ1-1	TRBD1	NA	CASSYPRGAAEAFF	TGTGCCAGCAGTTACCCCAGGGGGGCGGCTGAAGCTTTCTTT
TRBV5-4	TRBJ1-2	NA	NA	CASSLPGSYGYTF	TGTGCCAGCAGCTTGCCCGGCTCCTATGGCTACACCTTC
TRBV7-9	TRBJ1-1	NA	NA	CASSLGAGANTEAFF	TGTGCCAGCAGCTTAGGGGCAGGGGCCAACACTGAAGCTTTCTTT
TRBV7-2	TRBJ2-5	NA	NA	CASSFNGQQETQYF	TGTGCCAGCAGCTTTAACGGACAGCAAGAGACCCAGTACTTC
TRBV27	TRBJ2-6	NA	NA	CASSSLSGANVLTF	TGTGCCAGCAGTTCCCTCTCTGGGGCCAACGTCCTGACTTTC
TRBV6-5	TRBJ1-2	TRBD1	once	CASRSAGTGGGGYTF	TGTGCCAGCAGATCCGCCGGGACAGGGGGTGGTGGCTACACCTTC
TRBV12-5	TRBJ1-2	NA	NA	CASGLSPGRGGSYGYTF	TGTGCTAGTGGTTTGTCCCCCGGCAGGGGAGGGTCCTATGGCTACACCTTC
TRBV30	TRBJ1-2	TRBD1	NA	CAWNLGQGGYTF	TGTGCCTGGAACCTCGGACAGGGAGGCTACACCTTC